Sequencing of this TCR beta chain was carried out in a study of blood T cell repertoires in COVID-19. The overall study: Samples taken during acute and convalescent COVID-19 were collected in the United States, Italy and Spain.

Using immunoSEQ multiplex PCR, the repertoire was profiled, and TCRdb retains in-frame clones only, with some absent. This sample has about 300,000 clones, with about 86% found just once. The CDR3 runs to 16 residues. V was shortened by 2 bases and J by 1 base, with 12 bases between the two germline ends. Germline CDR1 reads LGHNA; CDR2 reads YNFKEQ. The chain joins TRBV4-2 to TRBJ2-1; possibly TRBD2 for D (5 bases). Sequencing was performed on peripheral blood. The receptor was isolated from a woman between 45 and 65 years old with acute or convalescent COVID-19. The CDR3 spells CASSQSGSISYNEQFF. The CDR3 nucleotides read TGTGCCAGCAGCCAAAGCGGATCGATTTCCTACAATGAGCAGTTCTTC.